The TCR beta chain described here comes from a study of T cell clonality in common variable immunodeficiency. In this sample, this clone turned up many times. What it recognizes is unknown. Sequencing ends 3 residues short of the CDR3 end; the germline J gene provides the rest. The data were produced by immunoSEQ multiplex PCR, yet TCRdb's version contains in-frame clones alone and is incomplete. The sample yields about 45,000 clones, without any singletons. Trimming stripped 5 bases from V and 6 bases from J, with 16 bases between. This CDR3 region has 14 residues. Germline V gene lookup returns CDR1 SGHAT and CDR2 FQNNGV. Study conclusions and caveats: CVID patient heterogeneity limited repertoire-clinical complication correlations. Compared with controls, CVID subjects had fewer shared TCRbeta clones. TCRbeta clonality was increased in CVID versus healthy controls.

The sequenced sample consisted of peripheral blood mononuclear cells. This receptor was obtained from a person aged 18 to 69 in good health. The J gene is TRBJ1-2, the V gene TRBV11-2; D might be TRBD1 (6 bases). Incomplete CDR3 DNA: TGTGCCAGCAGCGGCGGGGGCGCGCGGCATGGC. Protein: CASSGGGARHG. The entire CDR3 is CASSGGGARHGYTF. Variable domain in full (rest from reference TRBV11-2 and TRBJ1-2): EAGVAQSPRYKIIEKRQSVAFWCNPISGHATLYWYQQILGQGPKLLIQFQNNGVVDDSQLPKDRFSAERLKGVDSTLKIQPAKLEDSAVYLCASSGGGARHGYTFGSGTRLTVV.